Listed here are 21 T cell receptor beta chains from one sample, sequenced in a study of beta chain features in type 1 diabetes. Every isolated RNA sample was fully reverse transcribed, so sequencing captured expressed TCRB transcripts. Method: immunoSEQ multiplex PCR; TCRdb's copy keeps in-frame clones and lacks some. The sample lists 350,000 to 450,000 clones; around 14% were seen once. Sample: naive CD4+ T cells from blood. All receptors come from a man aged 25-45 years in good health.

V is TRBV18 and J is TRBJ2-6; unclear D gene. The V and J ends lost 3 bases and 6 bases respectively, with 9 bases between them. CDR1 is KGHSH, CDR2 LQKENI, per germline. This CDR3 has 14 residues. CDR3 coding DNA: TGTGCCAGCTCACCCGGGTTTCCGGCCAACGTCCTGACTTTC. As protein: CASSPGFPANVLTF.

This clone has more than one count but fewer than ten. The genes are TRBV30 and TRBJ2-4; D possibly corresponds to TRBD2 (5 bases). The CDR3 runs to 16 residues. Germline CDR1 reads GTSNPN; CDR2 reads SVGIG (reference sequence). Between the trimmed V and J ends, which lost 4 bases and 9 bases, there was a span of 25 bases. The CDR3 is CAWIFSGIYSMVIQYF. In DNA form, the CDR3 reads TGTGCCTGGATTTTTTCCGGGATTTATTCTATGGTCATTCAGTACTTC.

The chain is built from TRBV7-9 and TRBJ2-5; the match to TRBD1 covers 8 bases. This CDR3 is built from 15 residues. The germline gives CDR1 SEHNR, CDR2 FQNEAQ (reference sequence). V gave up 3 bases and J gave up 3 bases; unmatched junction bases: 6. CDR3 sequence reads: CASSFYTGGEETQYF. Written as DNA, the CDR3 is TGTGCCAGCAGCTTCTACACAGGGGGTGAAGAGACCCAGTACTTC. Full variable domain (remainder filled in from reference TRBV7-9 and TRBJ2-5): DTGVSQNPRHKITKRGQNVTFRCDPISEHNRLYWYRQTLGQGPEFLTYFQNEAQLEKSRLLSDRFSAERPKGSFSTLEIQRTEQGDSAMYLCASSFYTGGEETQYFGPGTRLLVL.

In DNA, the CDR3 is TGTGCCAGTAGTAACAACAGGATTGGCTACACCTTC. Its protein is CASSNNRIGYTF. This rearrangement joins TRBV19 to TRBJ1-2; possibly TRBD1 for D (5 bases). Germline V CDR1 and CDR2: LNHDA, SQIVND (reference sequence). The CDR3 consists of 12 residues. The V gene lost 4 bases and the J gene lost 7 bases, with 10 bases spanning the gap. Combining the CDR3 with reference TRBV19 and TRBJ1-2 gives the whole variable domain DGGITQSPKYLFRKEGQNVTLSCEQNLNHDAMYWYRQDPGQGLRLIYYSQIVNDFQKGDIAEGYSVSREKKESFPLTVTSAQKNPTAFYLCASSNNRIGYTFGSGTRLTVV.

The V and J genes are TRBV18 and TRBJ2-3; the D is unclear. The CDR3 is 12 residues long. From germline, CDR1 is KGHSH and CDR2 LQKENI. Trimming stripped 2 bases from V and 4 bases from J, with 4 bases between. The CDR3 DNA follows: TGTGCCAGCTCACCAGGGCCAGATACGCAGTATTTT. Protein sequence: CASSPGPDTQYF.

This sequence joins TRBV5-1 and TRBJ2-3, with 13 nucleotides matching TRBD2. V lost 0 bases, J lost 6 bases, and 10 bases stayed unmatched. This CDR3 has 18 amino acids. Germline V gene data show CDR1 as SGHRS and CDR2 as YFSETQ. The CDR3 sequence is CASSLDPRTSGSRDTQYF. DNA of the CDR3: TGCGCCAGCAGCTTGGATCCCCGGACTAGCGGGAGTCGGGATACGCAGTATTTT.

Regarding this clone: Within the sample, other DNA sequences also encode this same CDR3. The rearrangement uses TRBV9 and TRBJ2-2; the D is unclear. V was shortened by 1 base and J by 0 bases, with 7 bases between the two germline ends. Germline V gene data show CDR1 as SGDLS and CDR2 as YYNGEE. The CDR3 sequence is 15 residues long. The CDR3 sequence is CASSVTGANTGELFF. The DNA for the CDR3 is TGTGCCAGCAGCGTAACCGGCGCGAACACCGGGGAGCTGTTTTTT.

This clone showed up just a few times. The V gene is TRBV20-1, the J gene TRBJ2-3, with a possible D match to TRBD2 (6 bases). Germline CDR1 is DFQATT and CDR2 is SNEGSKA (reference sequence). Trimming cost V 5 bases and J 15 bases, with 18 bases left between them. The length of the CDR3 is 11 residues. The CDR3 spells CSARTGTREYF. CDR3 DNA sequence: TGCAGTGCTCGAACCGGGACTCGGGAATATTTT.

This clone was observed a handful of times. The CDR3 spells CASSLGQAIYGYTF. The CDR3 nucleotides are TGTGCCAGCAGCCTTGGACAGGCAATCTATGGCTACACCTTC. The chain combines TRBV7-9 with TRBJ1-2, with 7 bases lining up with TRBD1. The V segment lost 5 bases and the J segment 4 bases; nucleotides outside the gene matches: 7. Germline values: CDR1 SEHNR, CDR2 FQNEAQ (reference sequence). The CDR3 loop spans 14 amino acids.

In this sample, this clone turned up a few times. This sequence joins TRBV7-2 and TRBJ2-5, with D possibly matching TRBD2 (6 bases). V dropped 2 bases and J dropped 4 bases, with 17 bases sitting between them. The CDR3 has 16 residues. In germline, CDR1 is SGHTA, CDR2 FQGNSA. Here the CDR3 reads CASSLMGGRAGETQYF. In DNA form, the CDR3 reads TGTGCCAGCAGCTTAATGGGGGGACGAGCGGGAGAGACCCAGTACTTC.

This chain links TRBV30 with TRBJ2-5; D might be TRBD1 (6 bases). This CDR3 has 13 amino acids. The V gene's germline CDR1 is GTSNPN and CDR2 SVGIG (reference sequence). V lost 5 bases, J lost 5 bases, and 15 bases lay in between. The CDR3 spells CAWGGGRLETQYF. CDR3 sequence (DNA): TGTGCCTGGGGGGGCGGGCGGTTGGAGACCCAGTACTTC.

This clone has a handful of counts. This sequence joins TRBV7-7 and TRBJ2-3; 9 bases agree with TRBD1. Germline V lookup: CDR1 SSHAT, CDR2 FNYEAQ (reference sequence). V trimming: 6 bases; J trimming: 9 bases; junction bases outside the gene matches: 7. The length of the CDR3 is 13 residues. The DNA for the CDR3 is TGTGCCAGCAGTTCGGGACAGGGAGGGACGCAGTATTTT. Protein product: CASSSGQGGTQYF.

This rearrangement joins TRBV10-2 to TRBJ1-4; 7 bases are shared with TRBD1. The germline gives CDR1 WSHSY, CDR2 SAAADI. The CDR3 sequence is 14 residues long. The ends lost 6 bases at V and 4 bases at J; junction bases unmatched: 5. The CDR3 DNA reads as TGCGCCAGCAGCCAAGGACAGGTTAATGAAAAACTGTTTTTT. It yields the protein CASSQGQVNEKLFF.

CDR3 protein: CASSEGQAYTF. DNA for the CDR3: TGTGCCAGCAGTGAAGGGCAGGCCTACACCTTC. The rearrangement links TRBV25-1 to TRBJ1-2; D remains unclear. This CDR3 region has 11 residues. The germline gives CDR1 MGHDK, CDR2 SYGVNS. Trimming left V 2 bases short and J 10 bases short, with 8 bases between.

The V call is TRBV18, the J call TRBJ2-3, with no clear D. Trimming took off 3 bases at V and 1 base at J, with 8 bases between the two ends. This CDR3 has 14 amino acids. Germline V gene data show CDR1 as KGHSH and CDR2 as LQKENI. The CDR3 DNA sequence: TGTGCCAGCTCACCGTCGATCGGCACAGATACGCAGTATTTT. Amino acids: CASSPSIGTDTQYF.

Written as DNA, the CDR3 is TGTGCCAGCAGCCCGACAGGGGGGTATGAGCAGTTCTTC. This gives the protein CASSPTGGYEQFF. The chain combines TRBV7-2 with TRBJ2-1, with 9 bases identical to TRBD1. This CDR3 is built from 13 residues. From germline, CDR1 is SGHTA and CDR2 FQGNSA. Trimming took 5 bases from V and 8 from J; bases not matched to a gene: 4.

A few counts support this clone. This chain links TRBV11-2 with TRBJ2-4; D might be TRBD2 (5 bases). The CDR3 runs 16 residues. Germline V gene sequence: CDR1 SGHAT, CDR2 FQNNGV. Trimming stripped 1 base from V and 0 bases from J, with 10 bases between. CDR3 in amino acids: CASSLGGNLAKNIQYF. The CDR3, as DNA: TGTGCCAGCAGCTTAGGAGGGAATTTAGCCAAAAACATTCAGTACTTC.

The chain links TRBV10-3 to TRBJ2-1, with TRBD2 as a possible D gene (6 bases). CDR3 size: 14 residues. Trimming removed 2 bases from V and 9 bases from J, with 14 bases in between. Germline V gene lookup returns CDR1 ENHRY and CDR2 SYGVKD. The CDR3 protein is CAISEREPDGEQFF. The CDR3 bases are TGTGCCATCAGTGAGCGGGAGCCCGACGGTGAGCAGTTCTTC.

The chain combines TRBV5-4 with TRBJ2-5; TRBD1 or TRBD2 may be the D gene (5 bases each). CDR1 is SGHNT and CDR2 is YYREEE in the germline V gene (reference sequence). The CDR3 consists of 17 residues. The V end lost 0 bases, the J end lost 0 bases, and 15 bases lay between the germline ends. The CDR3 DNA is TGTGCCAGCAGCTTGGGCCTAGCCGGGACGTACCAAGAGACCCAGTACTTC. Protein sequence: CASSLGLAGTYQETQYF.

This clone was detected many times. The chain has TRBV7-9 and TRBJ2-1; no firm D call. The ends were cut back, 1 base at V and 7 bases at J, with 8 bases in the middle. The CDR3 consists of 13 residues. Germline V gene lookup returns CDR1 SEHNR and CDR2 FQNEAQ (reference sequence). CDR3 bases: TGTGCCAGCAGCTTAGAGGCTTTGAATGAGCAGTTCTTC. Translating it yields CASSLEALNEQFF. Complete variable domain (other parts from reference TRBV7-9 and TRBJ2-1): DTGVSQNPRHKITKRGQNVTFRCDPISEHNRLYWYRQTLGQGPEFLTYFQNEAQLEKSRLLSDRFSAERPKGSFSTLEIQRTEQGDSAMYLCASSLEALNEQFFGPGTRLTVL.

This clone occurred a few times. The genes are TRBV19 and TRBJ1-5, with TRBD1 identical over 7 bases. Trimming cost V 10 bases and J 3 bases; bases outside gene matches: 3. CDR1 LNHDA and CDR2 SQIVND come from the germline V gene (reference sequence). This CDR3 is 12 amino acids long. The CDR3 DNA reads as TGTGCCAATACAGGGGCCAATCAGCCCCAGCATTTT. Protein: CANTGANQPQHF.